Listed here are 16 T cell receptor beta chains from one sample, sequenced in a study of blood T cell repertoires in COVID-19. Clones were sequenced by immunoSEQ multiplex PCR, and TCRdb holds only the in-frame ones, with some missing. Of roughly 400,000 clones in the sample, approximately 88% were seen once. The sequenced sample consisted of PBMCs or T cells enriched from blood (not recorded which). The receptors originated from a woman between 40 and 55 years old with acute COVID-19.

This rearrangement joins TRBV24-1 to TRBJ2-7; 8 nucleotides match TRBD1. The trim removed 4 bases at V and 7 bases at J, leaving 8 bases unmatched. This CDR3 contains 14 residues. Germline V CDR1 and CDR2: KGHDR, SFDVKD. The CDR3: CATSDSRTGWEQYF. CDR3 coding DNA: TGTGCCACCAGTGACTCTCGGACAGGGTGGGAGCAGTACTTC.

This clone was seen just once. Other DNA sequences of this sample code for an identical CDR3. The chain employs TRBV30 and TRBJ2-7; TRBD1 might be the D (6 bases). CDR1 and CDR2 (germline): GTSNPN, SVGIG (reference sequence). The CDR3 is 11 residues long. V was trimmed by 3 bases and J by 4 bases, leaving 7 bases between them. CDR3 in DNA: TGTGCCTGGAGGGACAGTTACGAGCAGTACTTC. Translation: CAWRDSYEQYF.

V and J are TRBV12-3 or TRBV12-4 and TRBJ1-1; weak D call: TRBD1 (6 bases). CDR3 size: 13 residues. V gave up 6 bases and J gave up 3 bases, with 11 bases separating them. CDR3 protein: CASSPQGDTEAFF. The CDR3 DNA follows: TGTGCCAGCAGCCCACAGGGAGACACTGAAGCTTTCTTT.

CDR3 in DNA: TGTGCCAGCAGCCAGGGACAGGGGAGAAACTATGGCTACACCTTC. This sequence encodes CASSQGQGRNYGYTF. J is TRBJ1-2 and V is TRBV5-8; 10 positions match TRBD1. V dropped 4 bases and J dropped 2; count of bases not matched to a gene: 5. The CDR3 runs to 15 residues. Per the germline V gene, CDR1 is SGHTS and CDR2 is YDEGEE.

The rearrangement joins TRBV4-1 to TRBJ2-7; 7 nucleotides agree with TRBD1. From germline, CDR1 is MGHRA and CDR2 YSYEKL. The CDR3 is 15 residues long. After removal of 1 base from V and 5 bases from J, the junction contained 8 bases not matched to a gene. CDR3 bases: TGCGCCAGCAGCCAAGCCCTCCAACAGGGGAACGAGCAGTACTTC. The encoded protein is CASSQALQQGNEQYF.

A single count supports this clone. The V and J genes are TRBV6-1 and TRBJ1-4, with 9 nucleotides matching TRBD1. With 3 bases clipped from V and 7 bases from J, the junction kept 12 bases outside the gene matches. The CDR3 is made up of 17 amino acids. Germline CDR1 reads MNHNS; CDR2 reads SASEGT. The CDR3, as DNA: TGTGCCAGCAGTGACCATTTACGGGACAGGGAGTCTGAAAAACTGTTTTTT. Translated: CASSDHLRDRESEKLFF.

This clone was observed once. The junction and the germline gene differ at one end; a read error may be behind it. The DNA for the CDR3 is TGCGCCAGCAGGTTGGGTACGGGAAACGAGCAGTACTTC. Protein product: CASRLGTGNEQYF. This chain connects TRBV5-1 to TRBJ2-7; D is possibly TRBD2 (5 bases). Germline assignment: CDR1 SGHRS and CDR2 YFSETQ. The CDR3 spans 13 residues.

This chain links TRBV15 with TRBJ1-1; D gene uncertain. The CDR3 is 15 residues long. The ends were cut back, 0 bases at V and 4 bases at J, with 12 bases in the middle. Germline assignment: CDR1 LNHNV and CDR2 YYDKDF (reference sequence). DNA of the CDR3: TGTGCCACCAGCAGAGAATCCGGTGCGGCCACTGAAGCTTTCTTT. It translates to CATSRESGAATEAFF.

On this clone: Other DNA sequences from this sample encode an identical CDR3 as well. This chain links TRBV12-3 or TRBV12-4 with TRBJ1-6; D is possibly TRBD1 (5 bases). The CDR3 extends over 13 amino acids. With 2 bases removed from V and 10 bases from J, the gap between germline ends came to 9 bases. Here the CDR3 DNA reads TGTGCCAGCAGTTTACAGGGTGGATCACCCCTCCACTTT. Its translation is CASSLQGGSPLHF.

The chain is built from TRBV9 and TRBJ1-2, with 9 bases identical to TRBD1. Germline lookup yields CDR1 SGDLS and CDR2 YYNGEE. J gave up 0 bases and V 2 bases, and 5 bases lay outside the gene matches. This CDR3 has 16 amino acids. The DNA for the CDR3 is TGTGCCAGCAGCGTTACAGGGGACAGGGCTAACTATGGCTACACCTTC. Translated: CASSVTGDRANYGYTF.

The chain couples TRBV3-1 (or the pseudogene TRBV3-2) to TRBJ1-4, with D perhaps matching TRBD1 (5 bases). Per germline, CDR1 LGHDT and CDR2 YNNKEL (reference sequence). V was cut by 0 bases and J by 7 bases, with 15 bases left in between. The CDR3 length is 16 residues. Here the CDR3 reads CASSQDPGRWVEKLFF. The CDR3 bases are TGTGCCAGCAGCCAAGATCCAGGGCGCTGGGTTGAAAAACTGTTTTTT.

The chain employs TRBV5-1 and TRBJ1-2; D perhaps matches TRBD1 (5 bases). CDR3 length: 12 residues. Germline lookup yields CDR1 SGHRS and CDR2 YFSETQ. V gave up 3 bases and J gave up 13 bases, with 16 bases separating them. The DNA for the CDR3 is TGCGCCAGCAGCTCCCAGGGAAGGCCCTCCACCTTC. This sequence encodes CASSSQGRPSTF.

The CDR3 coding sequence is TGTGCCTGGAGTCGGCCAAGCAGGGGGCGGGGCACCGGGGAGCTGTTTTTT. Its translation is CAWSRPSRGRGTGELFF. The V call is TRBV30, the J call TRBJ2-2; TRBD1 agrees at 8 bases. The CDR3 runs to 17 residues. Looked up from germline, CDR1 is GTSNPN and CDR2 is SVGIG (reference sequence). Losses at the gene ends were 2 bases for V and 4 bases for J; bases not matched to a gene: 12.

The V gene is TRBV6-6, the J gene TRBJ1-5; D is unclear. The CDR3 runs 15 residues. V lost 2 bases to trimming and J lost 1 base, with 9 bases between them. Germline-derived CDR1 and CDR2 are MNHNY and SVGAGI (reference sequence). The CDR3 DNA sequence: TGTGCCAGCAGTTACGAGGAGTTGAGCAATCAGCCCCAGCATTTT. It translates to CASSYEELSNQPQHF.

Points on this clone: Germline and junction disagree at one end, which may indicate a read error. This sequence joins TRBV5-4 and TRBJ1-1; unclear D gene. Germline CDR1 and CDR2: SGHNT and YYREEE (reference sequence). CDR3 size: 13 residues. The DNA for the CDR3 is TGTGCCAGCAGCTTGGAGGTCCCAGGTGGTCGCATCTTT. It specifies CASSLEVPGGRIF.

V usage is TRBV27 and J usage is TRBJ1-2; TRBD1 matches 7 bases. J gave up 3 bases and V 6 bases, and 4 bases lay outside the gene matches. The CDR3 sequence is 13 residues long. Germline V gene sequence: CDR1 MNHEY, CDR2 SMNVEV (reference sequence). In DNA, the CDR3 is TGTGCCAGCAGGGGACAGAACTACTATGGCTACACCTTC. Its translation: CASRGQNYYGYTF.